The table lists the clone carrying this TCR beta chain with a few counts. For blood RNA, unsorted whole blood served as the source, and germline DNA was extracted too. Production of TCR beta cDNA used around 500 ng total RNA together with a constant-region primer. For TCR beta, libraries were produced by three nested multiplex PCR rounds using slightly modified ARM-PCR. TCRdb analysed the multiplex PCR reads with MiXCR anew, one entry per CDR3 protein. The sample has approximately 320,000 distinct CDR3 sequences; almost 60% are singletons. The sample belongs to a study of tumor-infiltrating lymphocytes in primary liver carcinoma. For the study at large: Per sample, productive TCRbeta reads numbered roughly 3.5 to 7.13 million, similar across tissue types.

The sample taken for sequencing was peripheral blood. The sequence came from a woman in her thirties with primary liver carcinoma and hepatitis B virus infection.

The CDR3 DNA is TGTGCCTGGAGCGACGGACAGGGGGCCTATGGCTACACCTTC. This encodes CAWSDGQGAYGYTF. The chain combines TRBV30 with TRBJ1-2, with 11 bases that match TRBD1. The V segment lost 3 bases and the J segment 4 bases; nucleotides outside the gene matches: 4. Germline CDR1 GTSNPN, CDR2 SVGIG (reference sequence). The CDR3 spans 14 residues.